This record covers a single TCR beta chain. What it recognizes is unknown. A multiplex PCR was run with 60 Vbeta primers and 13 Jbeta primers. Repertoires were generated with immunoSEQ multiplex PCR, while TCRdb's copy carries only in-frame clones and drops some. The sample holds some 140,000 clones, around three quarters seen once. The sample comes from a study of cytomegalovirus exposure and HLA in healthy donors. Study-level findings and limits: Another analysis was done later, and it associated approximately 15,000 TCR beta sequences with HLA alleles at 0.05 false discovery rate. Later analysis identified a missense DCLRE1C variant that was linked to TCR beta V- and J-gene trimming. Differences between HLA loci emerged in a later analysis of TCR association rates, with DRB1 most and HLA-C fewest.

Donors consisted of healthy bone marrow donors. This TCR was recovered from a middle-aged woman in good health and CMV-seronegative. Sequenced material: PBMCs.

CDR3 in DNA: TGTGCCAGCAGTGAGGCGGTTGAGCAGTTCTTC. Its protein product is CASSEAVEQFF. The rearrangement links TRBV2 to TRBJ2-1; D remains ambiguous. Trimming removed 3 bases at V and 9 bases at J, with 6 bases between. The germline V gene has CDR1 SNHLY and CDR2 FYNNEI. This CDR3 has 11 residues.